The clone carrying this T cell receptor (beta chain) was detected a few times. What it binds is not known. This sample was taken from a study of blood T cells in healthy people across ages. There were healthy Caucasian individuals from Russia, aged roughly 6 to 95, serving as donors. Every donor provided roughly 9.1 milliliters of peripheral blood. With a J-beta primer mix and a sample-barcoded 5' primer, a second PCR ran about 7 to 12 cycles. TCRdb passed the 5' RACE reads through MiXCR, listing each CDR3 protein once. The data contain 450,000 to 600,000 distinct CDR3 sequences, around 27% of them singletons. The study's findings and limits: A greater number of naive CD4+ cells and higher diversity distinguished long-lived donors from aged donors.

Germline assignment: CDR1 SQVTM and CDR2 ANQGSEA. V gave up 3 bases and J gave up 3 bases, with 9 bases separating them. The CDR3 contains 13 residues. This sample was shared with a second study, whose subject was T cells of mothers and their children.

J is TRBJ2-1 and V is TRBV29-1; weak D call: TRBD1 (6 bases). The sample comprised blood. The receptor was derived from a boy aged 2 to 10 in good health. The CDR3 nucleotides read TGCAGCGTTGAGGACAGTTTCTACAATGAGCAGTTCTTC. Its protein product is CSVEDSFYNEQFF.